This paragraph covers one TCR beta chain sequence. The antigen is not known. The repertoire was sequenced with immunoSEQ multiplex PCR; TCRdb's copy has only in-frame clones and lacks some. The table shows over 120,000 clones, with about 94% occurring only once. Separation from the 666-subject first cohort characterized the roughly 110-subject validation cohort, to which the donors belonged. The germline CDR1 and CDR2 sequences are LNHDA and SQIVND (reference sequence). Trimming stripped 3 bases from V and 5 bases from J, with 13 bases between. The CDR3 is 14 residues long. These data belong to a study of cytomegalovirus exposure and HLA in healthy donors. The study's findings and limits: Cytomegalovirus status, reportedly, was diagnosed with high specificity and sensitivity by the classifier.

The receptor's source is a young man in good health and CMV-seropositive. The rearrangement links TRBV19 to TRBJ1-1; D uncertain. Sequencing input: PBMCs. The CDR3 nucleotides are TGTGCCAGTAGTATCCCCTCAGAGGAGACTGAAGCTTTCTTT. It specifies CASSIPSEETEAFF.